This T cell receptor (beta chain) is drawn from a study of OX40 agonist ivuxolimab in advanced cancers. Study details: A diagnosis of hepatocellular carcinoma, melanoma, renal cell or head and neck cancer was present in dose-escalation patients. Broader study findings: Partial responders receiving 0.1-3.0 mg/kg showed among the lowest clonal expansion. CD4+ and CD8+ blood T cells expanded clonally by week 6 at 0.1 to 3.0 mg/kg.

The CDR3 runs 15 residues. Trimming removed 5 bases from V and 1 base from J; junction bases left unmatched: 8. Germline loops: CDR1 SGHTA, CDR2 FQGNSA. Blood samples were obtained at baseline, cycle 4 day 1, and cycle 7 day 1. This clone has only a few counts. What it recognizes is unknown. Sequenced by immunoSEQ multiplex PCR; TCRdb stores in-frame clones only, minus some. The repertoire holds 50,000 or so clones, with around 83% as singletons. The chain combines TRBV7-2 with TRBJ2-7, with 7 bases that match TRBD1. This specimen was CD4+ or CD8+ T cells sorted from blood, taken in a trial of the OX40 agonist ivuxolimab. This clonotype was sampled from an adult with an advanced solid tumor such as melanoma, head and neck, liver or kidney cancer. The CDR3 nucleotides read TGTGCCAGCAGCCCGGGCCCGGGACAGTCCTACGAGCAGTACTTC. Protein: CASSPGPGQSYEQYF.